This entry lists 2 T cell receptor beta chains sequenced from one sample in a study of T cell responses to AZD1222 COVID-19 vaccine. Repertoires were generated with immunoSEQ multiplex PCR, while TCRdb's copy carries only in-frame clones and drops some. Of some 100,000 clones listed, 70% to 90% are singletons. The sample in question was peripheral blood, obtained 28 days after the second AZD1222 dose. The receptors come from an adult who received the AZD1222 COVID-19 vaccine.

This chain links TRBV15 with TRBJ2-7; D gene ambiguous. Germline CDR1 reads LNHNV; CDR2 reads YYDKDF (reference sequence). V lost 1 base to trimming and J lost 0 bases, with 10 bases between them. The CDR3 runs to 15 residues. CDR3 bases: TGTGCCACCAGCAGAGTGCCCATGCCCTCCTACGAGCAGTACTTC. Protein product: CATSRVPMPSYEQYF.

The chain has TRBV27 and TRBJ1-6; 7 bases fit TRBD1. This CDR3 has 16 amino acids. The V gene's germline CDR1 is MNHEY and CDR2 SMNVEV (reference sequence). V gave up 6 bases and J gave up 1 base; unmatched junction bases: 6. CDR3 in amino acids: CASRAWDRSYNSPLHF. The CDR3, as DNA: TGTGCCAGCAGAGCCTGGGACAGATCCTATAATTCACCCCTCCACTTT.